Below, 6 T cell receptor beta chains from the same sample are listed, as sequenced in a study of CD8 T cells in Susac syndrome. RNA in amounts of about 0.5 to 1 ug was reverse transcribed with random hexamers. TCRdb reprocessed the immunoSEQ multiplex PCR reads with MiXCR, giving one entry per CDR3 protein. The sample lists 90,000 to 150,000 distinct CDR3 sequences, around 94% occurring once. Material: CD4+ T cells from PBMCs. The receptor set was obtained from a human donor with multiple sclerosis.

This rearrangement joins TRBV7-3 to TRBJ2-7; TRBD1 aligns across 10 bases. The CDR3 is 15 amino acids. Germline V gene data show CDR1 as SGHTA and CDR2 as FQGTGA. With 1 base clipped from V and 6 bases from J, the junction kept 6 bases outside the gene matches. The CDR3 DNA reads as TGTGCCAGCAGCTTAATGGGGACAGGGGATCGCGAGCAGTACTTC. This translates into CASSLMGTGDREQYF.

The rearrangement uses TRBV9 and TRBJ1-2; the D gene is possibly TRBD1 (5 bases). Trimming cost V 3 bases and J 8 bases, with 20 bases left between them. There are 15 residues in the CDR3. Germline V lookup: CDR1 SGDLS, CDR2 YYNGEE. CDR3 loop: CASSDGTVGASGYTF. The CDR3 DNA reads as TGTGCCAGCAGCGACGGGACGGTGGGCGCATCCGGCTACACCTTC.

The V gene is TRBV7-2, the J gene TRBJ2-7; D uncertain. The CDR3 runs to 12 residues. Germline V gives CDR1 SGHTA, CDR2 FQGNSA. With 3 bases removed from V and 5 bases from J, the gap between germline ends came to 8 bases. CDR3 sequence (DNA): TGTGCCAGCAGCTTCTCGCGGCACGAGCAGTACTTC. Its translation is CASSFSRHEQYF.

V and J are TRBV4-1 and TRBJ2-1, with D unresolved. Deletions cut 0 bases from V and 10 bases from J, with 13 bases between. The length of the CDR3 is 14 residues. Germline V gene sequence: CDR1 MGHRA, CDR2 YSYEKL. This CDR3 is CASSQDRAGREQFF. In nucleotides, the CDR3 is TGCGCCAGCAGCCAAGATAGGGCAGGTCGAGAGCAGTTCTTC.

The chain is built from TRBV2 and TRBJ1-6, with TRBD1 as a possible D gene (5 bases). Germline V gene data show CDR1 as SNHLY and CDR2 as FYNNEI. Deletions cut 5 bases from V and 13 bases from J, with 15 bases between. This CDR3 has 13 amino acids. As DNA, the CDR3 is TGTGCCAGCAGTCGGGCCATGTGGGGGCCCCTCCACTTT. This gives the protein CASSRAMWGPLHF.

This clonotype turned up a few times. The chain has TRBV7-2 and TRBJ1-2, with D uncertain. V lost 4 bases and J lost 5, with 5 bases in between. From germline, CDR1 is SGHTA and CDR2 FQGNSA. This CDR3 spans 11 amino acids. The CDR3 coding sequence is TGTGCCAGCAGCTCGGGGTATGGCTACACCTTC. This codes for CASSSGYGYTF.